These 14 T cell receptor beta chains were sequenced from one sample in a study of beta chain features in type 1 diabetes. As every portion of the isolated RNA was reverse transcribed, the sequencing read expressed TCRB transcripts. Libraries were prepared by immunoSEQ multiplex PCR; TCRdb keeps only in-frame clonotypes and omits some of them. In the table there are some 250,000 clones, more than 11% of which are singletons. Notes on the study in general: TCRB CDR3s from Type 1 diabetes patients were moderately but significantly shorter in all four CD4+ subsets.

These TCRs' antigens remain unknown. Material for sequencing was naive CD4+ T cells from blood. The receptors here all came from a man younger than 45 with type 1 diabetes.

In its sample, this clone was seen a few times. The V gene is TRBV7-9, the J gene TRBJ2-7, with 7 bases matching TRBD1. Germline V gives CDR1 SEHNR, CDR2 FQNEAQ (reference sequence). V gave up 5 bases and J gave up 0 bases; unmatched junction bases: 4. This CDR3 spans 14 amino acids. CDR3 residues: CASSADRDSYEQYF. DNA of the CDR3: TGTGCCAGCAGCGCCGACAGGGACTCCTACGAGCAGTACTTC.

The chain is built from TRBV12-5 and TRBJ2-3; maybe TRBD2 (5 bases). Trimming removed 7 bases at V and 2 bases at J, with 13 bases between. Germline-derived CDR1 and CDR2 are LGHNT and FRNRAP. There are 14 residues in the CDR3. DNA for the CDR3: TGTGCTAGTGCCGTAGACGGGAACACAGATACGCAGTATTTT. This codes for CASAVDGNTDTQYF.

There are a few counts of this clone. The chain couples TRBV18 to TRBJ1-1; perhaps TRBD1 as D (6 bases). The CDR3 consists of 14 residues. Germline V lookup: CDR1 KGHSH, CDR2 LQKENI. V lost 4 bases and J 5 bases, leaving 14 bases between the germline ends. The CDR3 reads CASSLNRDATEAFF. The CDR3 coding sequence is TGTGCCAGCTCACTAAACAGGGATGCGACTGAAGCTTTCTTT.

J is TRBJ1-6 and V is TRBV5-1, with 7 positions matching TRBD1. Looked up from germline, CDR1 is SGHRS and CDR2 is YFSETQ. This CDR3 is 13 amino acids long. The V segment lost 4 bases and the J segment 10 bases; nucleotides outside the gene matches: 5. The CDR3 loop reads CASSHTGDSPLHF. Here the CDR3 DNA reads TGCGCCAGCAGCCACACAGGGGACTCACCCCTCCACTTT.

The chain links TRBV4-1 to TRBJ2-1; TRBD2 matches 11 bases. In germline, CDR1 is MGHRA, CDR2 YSYEKL. The J segment lost 8 bases and the V segment lost 0 bases, leaving 3 bases of the junction unmatched. The CDR3 spans 15 residues. For the CDR3, the DNA is TGCGCCAGCAGCCAAGATAGCGGGAGGGGGGATGAGCAGTTCTTC. Protein sequence: CASSQDSGRGDEQFF.

The CDR3 DNA follows: TGTGCCAGCAGCACCCGAACTGCCGAGGAGGATCAGCCCCAGCATTTT. It is translated as CASSTRTAEEDQPQHF. The V call is TRBV21-1, the J call TRBJ1-5. TRBV21-1 is reported as a pseudogene. This CDR3 comprises 16 residues.

This clone was counted only a few times. In nucleotides, the CDR3 is TGCGCCAGCAGCCACGACAGGGCGACTGCCTACGAGCAGTACTTC. It yields the protein CASSHDRATAYEQYF. The V and J genes are TRBV5-1 and TRBJ2-7, with 7 nucleotides matching TRBD1. Losses at the gene ends were 4 bases for V and 2 bases for J; bases not matched to a gene: 9. The CDR3 loop spans 15 amino acids. The V gene's germline CDR1 is SGHRS and CDR2 YFSETQ.

The chain uses TRBV5-4 and TRBJ2-2, with D unresolved. This CDR3 is built from 15 residues. The ends were cut back, 0 bases at V and 0 bases at J, with 6 bases in the middle. Germline CDR1 and CDR2: SGHNT and YYREEE (reference sequence). CDR3 DNA: TGTGCCAGCAGCTTGGCTCTAGCGAACACCGGGGAGCTGTTTTTT. As protein: CASSLALANTGELFF.

This clone showed up just once. This rearrangement joins TRBV7-9 to TRBJ2-3; the D is unclear. This CDR3 is built from 13 residues. Germline CDR1 reads SEHNR; CDR2 reads FQNEAQ (reference sequence). With 3 bases removed from V and 0 bases from J, the gap between germline ends came to 4 bases. CDR3 sequence: CASSFQSTDTQYF. CDR3 nucleotide sequence: TGTGCCAGCAGCTTCCAGAGCACAGATACGCAGTATTTT.

This clone was counted ten times or more. V gene TRBV30 combines with J gene TRBJ2-7; D is unclear. With 0 bases removed from V and 3 bases from J, the gap between germline ends came to 6 bases. This CDR3 is 12 amino acids long. Germline lookup yields CDR1 GTSNPN and CDR2 SVGIG (reference sequence). The chain's CDR3 is CAWSVTGYEQYF. CDR3 DNA: TGTGCCTGGAGTGTAACCGGCTACGAGCAGTACTTC. Based on the CDR3 plus reference TRBV30 and TRBJ2-7, the full variable domain is SQTIHQWPATLVQPVGSPLSLECTVEGTSNPNLYWYRQAAGRGLQLLFYSVGIGQISSEVPQNLSASRPQDRQFILSSKKLLLSDSGFYLCAWSVTGYEQYFGPGTRLTVT.

This clone was seen only a few times. The rearrangement links TRBV5-1 to TRBJ2-4, with 7 bases lining up with TRBD2. Germline loops: CDR1 SGHRS, CDR2 YFSETQ. The CDR3 has 16 amino acids. V trimming: 4 bases; J trimming: 0 bases; junction bases outside the gene matches: 7. CDR3 region: CASSRGLVGAKNIQYF. The CDR3 DNA is TGCGCCAGCAGCCGCGGACTAGTGGGAGCCAAAAACATTCAGTACTTC.

The chain combines TRBV29-1 with TRBJ1-2; a possible D gene is TRBD1 (6 bases). Germline V gives CDR1 SQVTM, CDR2 ANQGSEA. CDR3 length equals 13 residues. V was shortened by 3 bases and J by 5 bases, with 13 bases between the two germline ends. In DNA form, the CDR3 reads TGCAGCGTTGAGGTGGGGACACCGTATGGCTACACCTTC. This encodes CSVEVGTPYGYTF.

This rearrangement joins TRBV11-3 to TRBJ1-1, with D possibly TRBD1 on 6 matching bases. Trimming cost V 5 bases and J 0 bases, with 10 bases left between them. Germline V gives CDR1 SGHNT, CDR2 YENEEA. This CDR3 is 14 amino acids long. The CDR3 loop reads CASSPQGMNTEAFF. The CDR3 DNA sequence: TGTGCCAGCAGCCCTCAGGGGATGAACACTGAAGCTTTCTTT.

This clone was observed a handful of times. The chain links TRBV11-2 to TRBJ2-1; 10 bases align to TRBD1. Germline trimming cut 1 base from V and 7 bases from J; bases unmatched to any gene: 7. This CDR3 is 16 amino acids long. The germline CDR1 and CDR2 sequences are SGHAT and FQNNGV. The CDR3 protein is CASSLVLDRGFNEQFF. The CDR3 coding sequence is TGTGCCAGCAGCTTAGTCCTGGACAGGGGGTTTAATGAGCAGTTCTTC. Using reference TRBV11-2 and TRBJ2-1 for the parts outside the CDR3, the full variable domain is EAGVAQSPRYKIIEKRQSVAFWCNPISGHATLYWYQQILGQGPKLLIQFQNNGVVDDSQLPKDRFSAERLKGVDSTLKIQPAKLEDSAVYLCASSLVLDRGFNEQFFGPGTRLTVL.